This is a list of T cell receptor beta chains from one sample in a study of blood T cells in healthy people across ages. TCRdb ran MiXCR on the 5' RACE reads and lists one entry per CDR3 protein. The sample holds roughly 1,000,000 distinct CDR3 sequences, under 30% seen once. These data also formed part of another study, on T cells of mothers and their children.

Sequencing input: blood. The receptor set was obtained from a girl aged 2-9 years in good health. Each CDR3 is given without its conserved first and last residue.

TRBJ2-7,TRBV28,ASSSSGTTYEQY
TRBJ1-4,TRBV12-3/TRBV12-4,ASSPSHRGEKLF
TRBJ1-1,TRBV6-6,ASSYNLVGNTEAF
TRBJ2-1,TRBV13,ASTSGSSNEQF
TRBJ2-7,TRBV29-1,SAAVGGVSYEQY
TRBJ2-4,TRBV28,ASSLGLAGGANIQY
TRBJ2-7,TRBV6-5,ASSHQGDSYEQY
TRBJ2-7,TRBV9,ASSPTSGHIYEQC
TRBJ2-7,TRBV28,ASRTAGGIEQY
TRBJ2-5,TRBV2,ASSEAPETQY
TRBJ2-7,TRBV6-2/TRBV6-3,ASSAGGQEQY
TRBJ2-2,TRBV28,ASNILAVGNTGELF